This TCR beta chain stems from a study of cytomegalovirus exposure and HLA in healthy donors. Notes on this clone: As yet, its antigen is unknown.

Amplification used 60 Vbeta primers and 13 Jbeta primers. Only in-frame clones appear in the TCRdb table, and some are missing; sequencing was by immunoSEQ multiplex PCR. In the table there are 150,000 to 200,000 clones, 84% of which are singletons. Study-wide findings and caveats: Cytomegalovirus status, reportedly, was diagnosed with high specificity and sensitivity by the classifier.

Germline loops: CDR1 WNHNN, CDR2 SYGVQD (reference sequence). V trimming: 0 bases; J trimming: 9 bases; junction bases outside the gene matches: 7. The CDR3 is made up of 15 amino acids. This receptor was obtained from a girl under 18 in good health and CMV-seropositive. The sample consisted of PBMCs. The chain links TRBV10-1 to TRBJ2-5, with 10 positions matching TRBD2. The CDR3 spells CASSESISGGTAQYF. DNA of the CDR3: TGCGCCAGCAGTGAGTCTATTAGCGGGGGGACGGCCCAGTACTTC.